Given below is one TCR beta chain in context. Its target is unknown. Germline-derived CDR1 and CDR2 are SGHTA and FQGNSA. There are 14 residues in the CDR3. V lost 4 bases to trimming and J lost 6 bases; unmatched junction nucleotides: 6. The data belong to a study of T-cell memory formation after mild COVID-19. About the study: Among the donors, TCR clusters were largely specific to each donor.

Study observations and caveats: Among contracting clones, CD4+ were mainly CM/EM and CD8+ enriched in EMRA. The study found balanced CD4/CD8 in clones contracting day 15 to 85 and a CD4+ lean in later expanders.

TCRdb reprocessed the 5' RACE reads with MiXCR, giving one entry per CDR3 protein. The data show a few hundred thousand distinct CDR3 sequences, 20% to 25% seen once. Material: PBMCs or a T cell subset sorted from them (not recorded which). The V call is TRBV7-2, the J call TRBJ2-4; 7 positions match TRBD1. The clonotype comes from an adult woman who had mild COVID-19 (a few samples of this study predate the infection). Cell type and time point are not known. CDR3 sequence: CASSSGDSLNIQYF. DNA for the CDR3: TGTGCCAGCAGCTCTGGGGACAGTTTAAACATTCAGTACTTC.